This TCR beta chain comes out of a study of cytomegalovirus exposure and HLA in healthy donors. The overall study: Early on, a data release was issued that held approximately 92 million unique TCRs from HLA-typed donors. General observations from the study: Most sequenced TCRs were rare (though some public TCRs occurred in many donors). Most subjects had HLA-A and HLA-B alleles reportedly predicted accurately by TCR beta sequences.

V dropped 0 bases and J dropped 7; count of bases not matched to a gene: 4. There are 15 residues in the CDR3. The V gene's germline CDR1 is SGHRS and CDR2 YFSETQ. Use of 60 Vbeta and 13 Jbeta primers characterized the PCR. Only in-frame clones appear in the TCRdb table, and some are missing; sequencing was by immunoSEQ multiplex PCR. The sample data list over 200,000 clones. Regarding this clone: The antigen is not known.

The chain has TRBV5-1 and TRBJ2-1; 10 bases agree with TRBD2. Sequenced input: PBMCs. The source is a woman aged 25 to 39 in good health and CMV-seropositive. In nucleotides, the CDR3 is TGCGCCAGCAGCTTGGCAGCGGGAGGGCCTAATGAGCAGTTCTTC. Translated, it gives CASSLAAGGPNEQFF. Supplemented by reference TRBV5-1 and TRBJ2-1, the full variable domain reads KAGVTQTPRYLIKTRGQQVTLSCSPISGHRSVSWYQQTPGQGLQFLFEYFSETQRNKGNFPGRFSGRQFSNSRSEMNVSTLELGDSALYLCASSLAAGGPNEQFFGPGTRLTVL.